One sample yielded the 19 T cell receptor beta chains listed below, sequenced in a study of identical twins. MiXCR was run by TCRdb on the 5' RACE reads, yielding one entry per CDR3 protein. The data show 430,000 or so distinct CDR3 sequences, with more than 20% seen just once and roughly 3% held by the top ten. These data also formed part of another study, on T cells expressing NK-cell markers.

Material: CD4+ T cells sorted from blood. The origin of the receptors is a woman between 18 and 29 years old in good health.

This clonotype was counted many times. The chain employs TRBV12-3 or TRBV12-4 and TRBJ2-7; D perhaps matches TRBD1 (5 bases). Trimming removed 1 base at V and 5 bases at J, with 6 bases between. The CDR3 sequence is 12 residues long. In DNA, the CDR3 is TGTGCCAGCAGTTTAGGGGGCCACGAGCAGTACTTC. This codes for CASSLGGHEQYF.

A few counts support this clonotype. The rearrangement joins TRBV10-3 to TRBJ2-1; TRBD1 aligns across 11 bases. V shed 6 bases, J shed 1 base, and the junction held 2 bases outside the gene matches. Per the germline V gene, CDR1 is ENHRY and CDR2 is SYGVKD. This CDR3 region has 15 residues. DNA for the CDR3: TGTGCCATCAGGGGGACAGGGGGTTCCTACAATGAGCAGTTCTTC. Translation gives CAIRGTGGSYNEQFF.

This chain connects TRBV12-3 or TRBV12-4 to TRBJ2-7; 7 nucleotides agree with TRBD2. With V trimmed by 2 bases and J by 7 bases, 8 bases remained unmatched. The CDR3 is 14 amino acids. The CDR3 DNA reads TGTGCCAGCAGTTTAAGTAGCGGAGCGGGGGAGCAGTACTTC. It codes for CASSLSSGAGEQYF.

This clonotype has more than one count but fewer than ten. The rearrangement links TRBV20-1 to TRBJ2-2, with 8 bases aligning to TRBD2. CDR1 DFQATT and CDR2 SNEGSKA come from the germline V gene (reference sequence). J was trimmed by 4 bases and V by 2 bases; bases with no gene match: 9. This CDR3 contains 16 residues. The CDR3 region has the DNA TGCAGTGCTAGAAAAACTAGCGGAGAGGGCACCGGGGAGCTGTTTTTT. It specifies CSARKTSGEGTGELFF.

The V call is TRBV2, the J call TRBJ2-1, with 10 bases fitting TRBD2. J gave up 6 bases and V 8 bases, and 19 bases lay outside the gene matches. Germline CDR1 reads SNHLY; CDR2 reads FYNNEI. There are 18 residues in the CDR3. CDR3 sequence reads: CASRRKLAGIPSGNEQFF. CDR3 in DNA: TGTGCCAGCCGTCGAAAACTAGCGGGGATACCTTCCGGCAATGAGCAGTTCTTC.

This clonotype was seen more than once but under ten times. This chain uses TRBV23-1 with TRBJ1-2; 8 positions agree with TRBD1. TRBV23-1 is flagged as an ORF with uncertain function. The J segment lost 3 bases and the V segment lost 6 bases, leaving 6 bases of the junction unmatched. The length of the CDR3 is 14 residues. This CDR3 is CASRRTGWDYGYTF. In DNA, the CDR3 is TGCGCCAGCAGACGGACAGGGTGGGACTATGGCTACACCTTC.

Written as DNA, the CDR3 is TGCGCCAGCAGCTTCGGACGGAACCAGGGGACCTTC. Translating gives CASSFGRNQGTF. V usage is TRBV5-1 and J usage is TRBJ1-2; D is possibly TRBD1 (6 bases). Trimming removed 2 bases at V and 14 bases at J, with 16 bases between. The CDR3 consists of 12 residues. CDR1 and CDR2 (germline): SGHRS, YFSETQ.

This chain connects TRBV5-1 to TRBJ2-1; the match to TRBD2 covers 9 bases. The CDR3 has 15 amino acids. The V and J ends lost 1 base and 7 bases, in that order; junction bases with no gene match: 6. CDR1 is SGHRS and CDR2 is YFSETQ in the germline V gene. Here the CDR3 DNA reads TGCGCCAGCAGCTTGTTGACTAGCGGAGGGAATGAGCAGTTCTTC. It is translated as CASSLLTSGGNEQFF.

The rearrangement uses TRBV20-1 and TRBJ2-7; 9 bases align to TRBD2. Germline CDR1 DFQATT, CDR2 SNEGSKA (reference sequence). V trimming: 3 bases; J trimming: 4 bases; junction bases outside the gene matches: 7. This CDR3 is 14 amino acids long. CDR3 coding DNA: TGCAGTGCTAGTATAAGCGGGAGGACGTACGAGCAGTACTTC. This translates into CSASISGRTYEQYF.

The V and J genes are TRBV6-1 and TRBJ2-7; 8 positions match TRBD2. The CDR3 is 14 residues long. V lost 9 bases, J lost 1 base, and 8 bases stayed unmatched. Germline CDR1 MNHNS, CDR2 SASEGT. The CDR3, as DNA: TGTGCCAGTTACACGGGAGGGCGGTCCTACGAGCAGTACTTC. It encodes CASYTGGRSYEQYF.

This clonotype was detected a few times. The chain joins TRBV6-5 to TRBJ2-3; D possibly corresponds to TRBD1 (7 bases). Germline assignment: CDR1 MNHEY and CDR2 SVGAGI. With 4 bases removed from V and 10 bases from J, the gap between germline ends came to 18 bases. The CDR3 length is 14 residues. CDR3 nucleotide sequence: TGTGCCAGCAGTTCCCAGGGGGGTAGGGCATCGCAGTATTTT. This codes for CASSSQGGRASQYF.

This clonotype appeared a few times. CDR3 region: CATSDSLAGAAEQFF. The DNA for the CDR3 is TGTGCCACCAGTGATTCCTTAGCGGGAGCGGCTGAGCAGTTCTTC. V and J are TRBV24-1 and TRBJ2-1; 9 nucleotides agree with TRBD2. CDR3 length: 15 residues. V dropped 2 bases and J dropped 9; count of bases not matched to a gene: 7. Per germline, CDR1 KGHDR and CDR2 SFDVKD.

The chain employs TRBV20-1 and TRBJ2-7, with a weak D call TRBD2 (6 bases). Germline lookup yields CDR1 DFQATT and CDR2 SNEGSKA (reference sequence). The CDR3 covers 17 residues. V shed 0 bases and J shed 3 bases, with 21 bases lying between them. CDR3 loop: CSARESRGLQGVYEQYF. CDR3 sequence (DNA): TGCAGTGCTAGAGAAAGTCGGGGACTCCAGGGAGTCTACGAGCAGTACTTC.

CDR3 coding DNA: TGTGCCAGCTTAGGGGAAGGTGCGGCTGAAGCTTTCTTT. This gives the protein CASLGEGAAEAFF. V usage is TRBV2 and J usage is TRBJ1-1, with a weak D call TRBD1 (5 bases). CDR1 is SNHLY and CDR2 is FYNNEI in the germline V gene. This CDR3 spans 13 amino acids. The V gene lost 8 bases and the J gene lost 6 bases, with 16 bases spanning the gap. The full variable domain, in which reference TRBV2 and TRBJ1-1 provide the parts outside the CDR3, is EPEVTQTPSHQVTQMGQEVILRCVPISNHLYFYWYRQILGQKVEFLVSFYNNEISEKSEIFDDQFSVERPDGSNFTLKIRSTKLEDSAMYFCASLGEGAAEAFFGQGTRLTVV.

As for this clonotype: The junction does not match germline at one end; this may be a read error. This rearrangement joins TRBV7-2 to TRBJ2-5; D is uncertain. This CDR3 has 13 residues. In germline, CDR1 is SGHTA, CDR2 FQGNSA. The CDR3 bases are TGTGGCAGCAGCTTCCGGTCTGTTGAGACCCAGTACTTC. It translates to CGSSFRSVETQYF.

This chain uses TRBV20-1 with TRBJ1-2; D remains unclear. The germline V and J ends were trimmed by 6 bases and 4 bases, with 12 bases remaining between them. There are 12 residues in the CDR3. Germline V lookup: CDR1 DFQATT, CDR2 SNEGSKA (reference sequence). As DNA, the CDR3 is TGCAGTGCCACGGCCGCTTCCTATGGCTACACCTTC. Translation: CSATAASYGYTF.

The chain links TRBV20-1 to TRBJ1-1, with D unclear. The CDR3 covers 12 residues. The germline V gene encodes CDR1 DFQATT and CDR2 SNEGSKA (reference sequence). The V end lost 1 base, the J end lost 11 bases, and 14 bases lay between the germline ends. The CDR3 is CSARAGDKEAFF. As DNA, the CDR3 is TGCAGTGCTAGAGCGGGAGACAAAGAGGCTTTCTTT.

V is TRBV25-1 and J is TRBJ2-2, with D tentatively TRBD1 or TRBD2 (6 bases each). Germline-derived CDR1 and CDR2 are MGHDK and SYGVNS. The CDR3 runs to 16 residues. Trimming left V 1 base short and J 5 bases short, with 14 bases between. CDR3 region: CASSESGGARTGELFF. CDR3 coding DNA: TGTGCCAGCAGTGAATCCGGGGGCGCGAGGACCGGGGAGCTGTTTTTT.

The chain joins TRBV5-5 to TRBJ1-2; 9 bases match TRBD1. This CDR3 has 13 residues. J gave up 5 bases and V 4 bases, and 3 bases lay outside the gene matches. Germline V lookup: CDR1 SGHKS, CDR2 YYEKEE (reference sequence). CDR3: CASSGGTGYGYTF. The CDR3 nucleotides are TGTGCCAGCAGCGGAGGGACAGGGTATGGCTACACCTTC. The complete variable domain, with remaining parts taken from reference TRBV5-5 and TRBJ1-2, reads DAGVTQSPTHLIKTRGQQVTLRCSPISGHKSVSWYQQVLGQGPQFIFQYYEKEERGRGNFPDRFSARQFPNYSSELNVNALLLGDSALYLCASSGGTGYGYTFGSGTRLTVV.